The rows below give T cell receptor beta chains drawn from one sample of a study of blood T cell repertoires in COVID-19. Profiled with immunoSEQ multiplex PCR; TCRdb holds only in-frame clones, not every one. The data hold about 170,000 clones, with around 67% observed a single time. Sample: peripheral blood. These TCRs come from a woman of 80 years or more with acute or convalescent COVID-19. CDR3s leave out the opening cysteine and the closing phenylalanine or tryptophan. Clone size appears in some rows only: once, few, many, or a class for an expanded clone.

v_call clone_size cdr3_aa
TRBV4-1 . ASSPHTRAGRVDTQY
TRBV4-2 . ASSQAAGLAGVGELF
TRBV5-1 . ASSEQGQITNEKLF
TRBV12-3/TRBV12-4 . ASSFGGNTEAF
TRBV7-2 . ASSISNGNSPLH
TRBV27 . ASSPDRGRPYNEQF
TRBV5-6 . ASSRTDSNQPQH
TRBV28 . ASSLDFSYEQY
TRBV4-1 . ASSRQTAKSPYGYT
TRBV5-1 . ASSLDAINTGELF
TRBV9 . ASSVAGGGFETQY
TRBV6-5 . ASSYSGRTYNEQF
TRBV28 . ASFLGPGWTEAF
TRBV29-1 . SVVGGDTQY
TRBV5-1 . ASSLQTGSTEAF
TRBV9 . ASSAQIRGGGNTIY
TRBV7-3 . ASSTGTLNTEAF
TRBV6-1 . ASSPGQPQH
TRBV28 . ASTHKPGTSGRVETQY
TRBV9 . ASSAVSGNTIY
TRBV6-6 . ASRSRDFQETQY
TRBV7-2 . ASSLANRGDYGYT
TRBV6-2/TRBV6-3 . ASSYPGLAGTSTDTQY
TRBV19 . ASSIRGNNSPLH
TRBV19 few ASTPFSDRGNTEAF
TRBV7-2 . ASSLLAGQETQY
TRBV7-2 . ASTTGREQLEAF
TRBV28 . ASSLSGEGYGYT
TRBV5-4 once ASSFGGTSGSYEQY
TRBV5-1 . ASNPAPWGDYGYT
TRBV19 . ASSMRTRSTDTQY
TRBV11-2 . ASSPQDRPGGYT
TRBV6-5 . ASSYGTGQVF
TRBV3-1/TRBV3-2 . ASSLRTGEWNEQF
TRBV28 once ASTSPSSYNEQF
TRBV7-3 few ASSLLVGLAGVNEQY
TRBV7-2 . ASSSGLAGGLLSQY
TRBV10-2 once ASLRGTGGAGANVLT
TRBV28 . ASSLFGTSRLGEQF
TRBV7-9 few ASSLSLDEQY